The subject of this entry is one T cell receptor (beta chain). Its antigen is undetermined. Method: immunoSEQ multiplex PCR; TCRdb's copy keeps in-frame clones and lacks some. The sample shows some 45,000 clones, roughly 83% of them seen only once. These data are taken from a study of Ad26.COV2.S vaccination and SARS-CoV-2 variants. Findings of the study overall: Spike-specific CD8+ and CD4+ T cell responses reportedly showed substantial breadth after vaccination. Researchers reported similar non-spike TCR breadth in vaccine and placebo recipients.

The material sequenced was peripheral blood, taken after recovery from COVID-19. The clonotype comes from a human donor who had recovered from COVID-19.

This chain's CDR3 is CASRTAGTVNNEQFF. The CDR3, as DNA: TGTGCCAGTAGAACCGCCGGGACAGTAAACAATGAGCAGTTCTTC. V usage is TRBV19 and J usage is TRBJ2-1, with TRBD1 identical over 7 bases. CDR1 LNHDA and CDR2 SQIVND come from the germline V gene (reference sequence). The CDR3 length is 15 residues. J gave up 5 bases and V 6 bases, and 10 bases lay outside the gene matches.